This TCR beta chain was obtained from a study of vaccination effects on CD4 cells after COVID-19 (dated by TCRdb to between 2021 and 2024). As for the study more broadly: Across the study, the median time from the second dose to post-vaccine sampling was 72 days (range 14 to 241). The Oncomine TCR Beta short-read assay on an Illumina iSeq 100 was used to sequence cultures from other donors in the study. Altogether, around ten COVID-19 convalescent patients and several SARS-CoV-2-naive healthy vaccine recipients made up the full study. SARS-CoV-2 spike-specific CD4+ TCR repertoires from before and after mRNA vaccination were compared in COVID-19 convalescent patients and in infection-naive vaccine recipients. On the study overall, not on this receptor specifically: Limitations of the study were the small number of convalescent patients and the absence of early post-infection timepoints. Clones induced by infection and clones induced by vaccination both contracted markedly at late timepoints after vaccination, which fits with T cell responses waning over time. In healthy vaccine recipients, vaccine-induced clones were almost all SARS-CoV-2 mono-reactive, with only 1 of 255 being cross-reactive with common cold coronaviruses.

In the ViraFEST assay, PBMC were stimulated with viral peptide pools, and TCR sequencing was then used to find antigen-specific CD4+ T cell clonotypes based on their expansion. After roughly 11 days of culture, CD4+ T cells were isolated with the EasySep CD4+ T cell isolation kit. Each participant received two doses of an mRNA SARS-CoV-2 vaccine, either BNT162b2 or mRNA-1273. None of the healthy vaccine recipients had a prior SARS-CoV-2 infection, which was confirmed by nucleocapsid antibody tests that came back negative both before and after vaccination. Approximately 2 million PBMC per well were cultured with around 9.8 ug/ml peptides in IMDM containing 5% human AB serum, 8.5 to 10 IU/ml IL-2 and gentamicin. On days 3 and 7, half of the culture medium was replaced with fresh IL-2-containing medium. Unless otherwise noted, each peptide stimulation condition was cultured in triplicate wells. PBMC were separated from whole blood using Ficoll-Paque Plus gradient centrifugation and were then either cryopreserved at -140C or used fresh. Overlapping peptide pools spanned the spike proteins of SARS-CoV-2 and the common cold coronaviruses HCoV-NL63, HCoV-OC43 and HCoV-229E. The QIAamp micro DNA kit was used to extract genomic DNA from the cultured CD4+ T cells.

The library was made by the immunoSEQ multiplex PCR assay. DNA from the cultured and isolated CD4+ T cells underwent TCR beta CDR3 sequencing. Regarding the original processing steps: The analysis removed non-productive TCR sequences, trimmed reads to the CDR3 region, and retained only CDR3s that were 7 or more amino acids long. Antigen-specific clonotypes were identified with the MANAFEST web app by comparing expansion in peptide wells against reference cultures. To be called positive, a clone needed expansion at FDR<0.05 compared with the reference and with all other wells, an odds ratio greater than 5, and a frequency greater than 0.1% in two replicate wells. Cross-reactive clonotypes were defined as significantly expanded in SARS-CoV-2 spike wells and in at least one common cold coronavirus spike condition. Levenshtein distance calculated with the stringdist R package was used to assess CDR3 similarity, and unrooted trees were constructed with ape in R 3.6.1. Here the immuneACCESS table is served through TCRdb, limited to in-frame sequences with V and J called. Missing clones are a known gap in these copies; in checked studies unresolved V genes cover under half, and the rest lacks a known reason. V, J and clone size reflect that table, while D and trimming were determined from the DNA. The sample has tens of thousands of clones on record, roughly 74% of them singletons. The top ten clonotypes cover roughly 1.6% of the sample.

V is pruned by 4 bases and J by 2 bases, leaving 7 bases of the junction without a gene match. As encoded in the germline V gene (reference sequence), CDR1 is MNHNY while CDR2 is SVGAGI. Including the terminal cysteine and phenylalanine, the CDR3 comprises 15 residues. The only DNA kept is the CDR3, 45 bases in frame from the first base. Note on this clone: Its antigen remains undetermined. No base-level quality is on record; no much larger clone is a single base apart.

The starting material was CD4+ T cells from PBMCs cultured with HCoV-229E spike peptides, obtained after COVID-19 vaccination. The cell subset or site label, as the study defines it: HCoV-229E spike overlapping peptide pool stimulation. The rearranged chain carries TRBV6-6 and TRBJ2-5, and 7 bases in between align with TRBD1. This receptor was obtained from a human donor who received a COVID-19 vaccine. The DNA is TGTGCCAGCAGTTCCCCAGGGACAGTTCAAGAGACCCAGTACTTC. Its protein is CASSSPGTVQETQYF.